The present T cell receptor (beta chain) was sequenced within a study of glioma-infiltrating T cells after dendritic cell vaccination. Across the whole study: Dendritic cell vaccination trial patients had either newly diagnosed or recurrent glioblastoma.

Germline V gene lookup returns CDR1 LNHDA and CDR2 SQIVND (reference sequence). The J segment lost 3 bases and the V segment lost 10 bases, leaving 4 bases of the junction unmatched. The CDR3 totals 13 residues. Up to 2 ug genomic DNA was used for TCRB CDR3 amplification. Produced via immunoSEQ multiplex PCR; TCRdb's table is partial and in-frame only. The data show more than 85,000 clones, 85% seen once. Patients had residual fresh-frozen tumor tissue and more than two years of survival data. The sample consisted of blood, taken before dendritic cell vaccination. This receptor was identified in a human donor with glioblastoma. The J gene is TRBJ2-1, the V gene TRBV19; 9 bases fit TRBD2. The CDR3 DNA reads TGTGCCACAAGGACTAGCGACTACAATGAGCAGTTCTTC. It is translated as CATRTSDYNEQFF.